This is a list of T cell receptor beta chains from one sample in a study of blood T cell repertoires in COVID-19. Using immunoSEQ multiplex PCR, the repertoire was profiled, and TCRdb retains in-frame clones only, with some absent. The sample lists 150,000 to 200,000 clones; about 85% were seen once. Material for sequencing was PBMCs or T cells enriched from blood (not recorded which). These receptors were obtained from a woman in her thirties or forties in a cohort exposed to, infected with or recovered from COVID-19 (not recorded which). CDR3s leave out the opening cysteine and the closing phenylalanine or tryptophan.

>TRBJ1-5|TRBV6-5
ASSYSEGGNQPQH
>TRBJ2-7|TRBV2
ASSESRGQDLEQY
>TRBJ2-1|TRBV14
ASSSRAYNEQF
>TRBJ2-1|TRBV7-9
ASSSAGTSGRWSYNEQF
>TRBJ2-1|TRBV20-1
SASRLVGDSPYNEQF
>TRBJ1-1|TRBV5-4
ASSPSGQGAEAF
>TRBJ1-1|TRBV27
ASSSTGRAEAF
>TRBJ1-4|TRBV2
ASSEQGAILNEKLF
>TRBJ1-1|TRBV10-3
AISESQANLNTEAF
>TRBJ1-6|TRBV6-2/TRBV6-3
ASSPGRENSPLH
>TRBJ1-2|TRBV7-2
ASSSWRNGYT
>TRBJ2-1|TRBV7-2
ASSLIKGLAGNNEQF
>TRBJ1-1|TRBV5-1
ASSLSGGVRYLNTEAF
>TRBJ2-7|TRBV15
ATSKDRGHEQY
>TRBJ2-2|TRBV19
ASSTAGTRYTGELF
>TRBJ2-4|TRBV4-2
ASSRGREEGNIQY
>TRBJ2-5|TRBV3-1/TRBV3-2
ASSLTGGAQETQY
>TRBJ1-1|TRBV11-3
ASSLGQGGGTEAF
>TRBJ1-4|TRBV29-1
SVGQGTTNEKLF
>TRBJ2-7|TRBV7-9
ASSSTVYEQY
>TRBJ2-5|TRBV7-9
ASRGGTGHQETQY
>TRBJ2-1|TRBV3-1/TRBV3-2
ASRGKRGVYNEQF
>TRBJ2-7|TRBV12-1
ASSKKAGVSHEQY
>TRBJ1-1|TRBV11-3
ASSLRGGIAF
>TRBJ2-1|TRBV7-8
ASSLKASGRNEQF
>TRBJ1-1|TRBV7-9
ASSPTGSRENTEAF
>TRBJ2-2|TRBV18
ASSPLQRVAGELF
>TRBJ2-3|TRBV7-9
ASSPVLHQGTDTQY
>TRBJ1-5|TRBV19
ASSIGGLNQPQH